This T cell receptor (beta chain) is drawn from a study of shared clonotypes between healthy human individuals. Clones were sequenced by immunoSEQ multiplex PCR, and TCRdb holds only the in-frame ones, with some missing. The table records just over 2,000,000 clones, around 95% of them present only once. The CDR3 sequence is 11 residues long. Germline V CDR1 and CDR2: ENHRY, SYGVKD. The V and J ends lost 6 bases and 2 bases respectively, with 5 bases between them. In its sample, this clone was seen once. Sequencing used naive CD4+ T cells sorted from blood. Sample subset: CD45RA+ positively selected. V is TRBV10-3 and J is TRBJ2-7, with D possibly being TRBD1 (5 bases). The TCR sequence derives from a man aged 18 to 30 in good health. The DNA for the CDR3 is TGTGCCATCAGGACAGCCTACGAGCAGTACTTC. The encoded protein is CAIRTAYEQYF.